Following are 31 T cell receptor beta chains from one sample sequenced in a study of untreated major depressive disorder. Notes on the study in general: TRBV05-01 (Vbeta 5.1) usage was higher in CD4+ T cells of depressed patients than controls.

Clones were sequenced by immunoSEQ multiplex PCR, and TCRdb holds only the in-frame ones, with some missing. The sample lists approximately 12,000 clones; 75% to 95% were seen once. Antigens of these TCRs are unknown. The sample comprised CD4+ T cells from PBMCs. The receptors stem from a woman in her 30s with major depressive disorder.

The rearrangement uses TRBV30 and TRBJ2-3; D might be TRBD1 (5 bases). Trimming removed 4 bases from V and 8 bases from J, with 16 bases in between. The CDR3 covers 13 residues. Germline-derived CDR1 and CDR2 are GTSNPN and SVGIG (reference sequence). The CDR3 sequence: CAWKNFEQGTQYF. The DNA of the CDR3 is TGTGCCTGGAAAAATTTCGAGCAGGGTACGCAGTATTTT.

The V call is TRBV11-2, the J call TRBJ2-3; no clear D gene. Trimming cost V 2 bases and J 7 bases, with 16 bases left between them. This CDR3 is built from 15 residues. CDR1 is SGHAT and CDR2 is FQNNGV in the germline V gene. CDR3 nucleotides: TGTGCCAGCAGCTTAACGCAAGGCCTATGGTATACGCAGTATTTT. It specifies CASSLTQGLWYTQYF.

The chain joins TRBV19 to TRBJ1-5; D possibly corresponds to TRBD1 (5 bases). The germline CDR1 and CDR2 sequences are LNHDA and SQIVND (reference sequence). With 7 bases removed from V and 6 bases from J, the gap between germline ends came to 16 bases. The CDR3 has 14 amino acids. DNA of the CDR3: TGTGCCAGTACTCTGGGGCGGGTTGGTCAGCCCCAGCATTTT. It is translated as CASTLGRVGQPQHF. Drawing the rest from reference TRBV19 and TRBJ1-5, the complete variable domain is DGGITQSPKYLFRKEGQNVTLSCEQNLNHDAMYWYRQDPGQGLRLIYYSQIVNDFQKGDIAEGYSVSREKKESFPLTVTSAQKNPTAFYLCASTLGRVGQPQHFGDGTRLSIL.

The V and J genes are TRBV5-6 and TRBJ2-1; 9 bases map to TRBD1. CDR1 and CDR2 (germline): SGHDT, YYEEEE. Trimming took 3 bases from V and 3 from J; bases not matched to a gene: 1. This CDR3 spans 14 amino acids. CDR3 sequence reads: CASSSTGGYNEQFF. DNA for the CDR3: TGTGCCAGCAGCTCGACAGGGGGCTACAATGAGCAGTTCTTC.

The rearrangement uses TRBV18 and TRBJ1-2, with TRBD1 identical over 9 bases. The ends lost 6 bases at V and 2 bases at J; junction bases unmatched: 7. Germline V gene data show CDR1 as KGHSH and CDR2 as LQKENI. This CDR3 has 15 residues. CDR3 protein: CASSPTQGANYGYTF. The CDR3 region has the DNA TGTGCCAGCTCTCCGACACAGGGGGCCAACTATGGCTACACCTTC.

This sequence joins TRBV9 and TRBJ2-3; no firm D call. Trimming cost V 3 bases and J 0 bases, with 11 bases left between them. The CDR3 is 15 amino acids. The germline gives CDR1 SGDLS, CDR2 YYNGEE. CDR3 region: CASSAMSTSTDTQYF. The CDR3 DNA reads as TGTGCCAGCAGCGCTATGTCAACTAGCACAGATACGCAGTATTTT.

The genes are TRBV29-1 and TRBJ2-1; 13 positions match TRBD2. Germline trimming cut 2 bases from V and 5 bases from J; bases unmatched to any gene: 3. This CDR3 is 15 amino acids long. Germline CDR1 is SQVTM and CDR2 is ANQGSEA. This CDR3 reads CSVETSGRADNEQFF. The CDR3 bases are TGCAGCGTTGAAACTAGCGGGAGGGCCGACAATGAGCAGTTCTTC.

The rearrangement links TRBV2 to TRBJ1-3, with D possibly TRBD1 on 6 matching bases. This CDR3 has 13 amino acids. Trimming removed 5 bases at V and 5 bases at J, with 10 bases between. Germline V gene data show CDR1 as SNHLY and CDR2 as FYNNEI. CDR3 residues: CASSTQGRNTIYF. The CDR3 nucleotides are TGTGCCAGCAGTACACAGGGTCGAAACACCATATATTTT.

The genes are TRBV11-2 and TRBJ2-1; TRBD1 is a possible D gene (5 bases). Looked up from germline, CDR1 is SGHAT and CDR2 is FQNNGV. V was trimmed by 1 base and J by 6 bases, leaving 10 bases between them. This CDR3 spans 14 amino acids. As DNA, the CDR3 is TGTGCCAGCAGCTTAGCGCGCAGGGCCAATGAGCAGTTCTTC. It codes for CASSLARRANEQFF.

The chain links TRBV9 to TRBJ2-5; D unresolved. From germline, CDR1 is SGDLS and CDR2 YYNGEE. Trimming took off 0 bases at V and 3 bases at J, with 12 bases between the two ends. The CDR3 totals 15 residues. CDR3 nucleotides: TGTGCCAGCAGCGTAGGCGTTTTGGGCGAAGAGACCCAGTACTTC. Its translation: CASSVGVLGEETQYF.

This chain joins TRBV4-1 and TRBJ2-1; the match to TRBD1 covers 7 bases. V dropped 4 bases and J dropped 6; count of bases not matched to a gene: 6. The CDR3 length is 14 residues. CDR1 MGHRA and CDR2 YSYEKL come from the germline V gene. The CDR3 sequence: CASSRQTGPNEQFF. CDR3 in DNA: TGCGCCAGCAGCCGCCAGACAGGGCCCAATGAGCAGTTCTTC.

The chain recombines TRBV5-6 with TRBJ1-1; D possibly corresponds to TRBD1 (5 bases). CDR1 SGHDT and CDR2 YYEEEE come from the germline V gene. There are 14 residues in the CDR3. V was trimmed by 4 bases and J by 0 bases, leaving 10 bases between them. Here the CDR3 reads CASSTGRMNTEAFF. As DNA, the CDR3 is TGTGCCAGCAGCACGGGACGGATGAACACTGAAGCTTTCTTT.

This chain joins TRBV29-1 and TRBJ2-2; 7 bases map to TRBD2. There are 14 residues in the CDR3. The junction had 2 bases not matched to a gene; V was cut back by 4 bases and J by 0 bases. In germline, CDR1 is SQVTM, CDR2 ANQGSEA. CDR3 in DNA: TGCAGCGTTGGCAGCGGGGCGAACACCGGGGAGCTGTTTTTT. Amino acid sequence: CSVGSGANTGELFF.

The chain uses TRBV6-5 and TRBJ2-3; D remains ambiguous. Germline-derived CDR1 and CDR2 are MNHEY and SVGAGI. This CDR3 has 13 amino acids. V was shortened by 9 bases and J by 2 bases, with 12 bases between the two germline ends. CDR3 coding DNA: TGTGCCAGTTACGATCAGAACACAGATACGCAGTATTTT. Encoded protein: CASYDQNTDTQYF.

This sequence joins TRBV16 and TRBJ2-4; unclear D gene. The V end lost 0 bases, the J end lost 0 bases, and 9 bases lay between the germline ends. CDR1 is KGHSY and CDR2 is FQNENV in the germline V gene. CDR3 length equals 16 residues. The CDR3 loop is CASSQSGLPAKNIQYF. CDR3 DNA: TGTGCCAGCAGCCAATCAGGGCTCCCAGCCAAAAACATTCAGTACTTC.

The rearrangement joins TRBV6-6 to TRBJ2-1; D is perhaps TRBD2 (5 bases). The CDR3 contains 14 residues. V was trimmed by 0 bases and J by 3 bases, leaving 6 bases between them. From germline, CDR1 is MNHNY and CDR2 SVGAGI (reference sequence). CDR3 DNA sequence: TGTGCCAGCAGTTACTCGAGGGTCTACAATGAGCAGTTCTTC. It yields the protein CASSYSRVYNEQFF.

This clone has more than one count but fewer than ten. The chain links TRBV30 to TRBJ1-1; the D is unclear. The CDR3 runs to 12 residues. Germline lookup yields CDR1 GTSNPN and CDR2 SVGIG (reference sequence). V was shortened by 4 bases and J by 1 base, with 7 bases between the two germline ends. The CDR3 is CAWNDGNTEAFF. The CDR3 DNA is TGTGCCTGGAACGACGGGAACACTGAAGCTTTCTTT.

The chain joins TRBV11-3 to TRBJ2-2; the match to TRBD1 covers 7 bases. The CDR3 totals 18 residues. Losses at the gene ends were 1 base for V and 3 bases for J; bases not matched to a gene: 11. Germline V gives CDR1 SGHNT, CDR2 YENEEA. CDR3 amino acids: CASSLVLPGTEYTGELFF. CDR3 nucleotide sequence: TGTGCCAGCAGCTTAGTTTTACCCGGGACAGAGTACACCGGGGAGCTGTTTTTT.

V is TRBV12-5 and J is TRBJ2-7, with D perhaps matching TRBD1 (5 bases). V was cut by 0 bases and J by 3 bases, with 6 bases left in between. Germline-derived CDR1 and CDR2 are LGHNT and FRNRAP. CDR3 length: 13 residues. CDR3 amino acids: CASGLVGRYEQYF. For the CDR3, the DNA is TGTGCTAGTGGTTTGGTGGGGCGCTACGAGCAGTACTTC.

The chain carries TRBV6-5 and TRBJ1-4; D may be TRBD1 (6 bases). The CDR3 covers 13 residues. The ends were cut back, 8 bases at V and 7 bases at J, with 14 bases in the middle. Germline V gene sequence: CDR1 MNHEY, CDR2 SVGAGI. CDR3 amino acids: CASARGPGEKLFF. The CDR3 nucleotides are TGTGCCAGCGCTCGGGGGCCGGGTGAAAAACTGTTTTTT.

This chain connects TRBV6-5 to TRBJ1-2; a possible D gene is TRBD1 (5 bases). Germline CDR1 reads MNHEY; CDR2 reads SVGAGI. Trimming shortened V by 10 bases and J by 1 base, and 16 bases separated the two germline ends. The CDR3 spans 14 residues. CDR3 coding DNA: TGTGCCACCTGGCAGGGCCCGGGTAACTATGGCTACACCTTC. This translates into CATWQGPGNYGYTF.

As regards this clone: The junction and the germline gene differ at one end; a read error may be behind it. The rearrangement uses TRBV7-7 and TRBJ2-3, with D perhaps TRBD1 (6 bases). CDR3 length equals 15 residues. Per the germline V gene, CDR1 is SSHAT and CDR2 is FNYEAQ (reference sequence). The CDR3 DNA follows: TGTGCTAGCAGCTTAGCTACAGGGAAGGGAGATACGCAGTATTTT. Amino acids: CASSLATGKGDTQYF.

The chain is built from TRBV13 and TRBJ1-2, with D unresolved. Germline-derived CDR1 and CDR2 are PRHDT and FYEKMQ (reference sequence). CDR3 length: 14 amino acids. Trimming took off 0 bases at V and 4 bases at J, with 9 bases between the two ends. As DNA, the CDR3 is TGTGCCAGCAGCTTAGGCGGACTCCTCTATGGCTACACCTTC. Translated: CASSLGGLLYGYTF.

V and J are TRBV14 and TRBJ2-7; D remains unclear. V was cut by 0 bases and J by 3 bases, with 9 bases left in between. The CDR3 is 14 amino acids. Germline V gene lookup returns CDR1 SGHDN and CDR2 FVKESK. The CDR3 loop is CASSQEIKGYEQYF. The CDR3 region has the DNA TGTGCCAGCAGCCAAGAGATAAAGGGCTACGAGCAGTACTTC.

The rearrangement links TRBV19 to TRBJ1-1, with D perhaps matching TRBD1 (5 bases). V lost 8 bases, J lost 0 bases, and 10 bases lay in between. The CDR3 covers 13 residues. Germline assignment: CDR1 LNHDA and CDR2 SQIVND (reference sequence). CDR3 loop: CASSTELNTEAFF. The CDR3 nucleotides are TGTGCCAGTTCGACAGAACTGAACACTGAAGCTTTCTTT. Combining the CDR3 with reference TRBV19 and TRBJ1-1 gives the whole variable domain DGGITQSPKYLFRKEGQNVTLSCEQNLNHDAMYWYRQDPGQGLRLIYYSQIVNDFQKGDIAEGYSVSREKKESFPLTVTSAQKNPTAFYLCASSTELNTEAFFGQGTRLTVV.

The rearrangement uses TRBV7-2 and TRBJ1-2; 10 nucleotides match TRBD1. The germline CDR1 and CDR2 sequences are SGHTA and FQGNSA. V lost 1 base to trimming and J lost 8 bases; unmatched junction nucleotides: 7. The CDR3 has 15 amino acids. This chain's CDR3 is CASSLDRTGQGGYTF. The CDR3 region has the DNA TGTGCCAGCAGCTTAGACCGTACGGGACAGGGGGGCTACACCTTC.

The rearrangement links TRBV4-1 to TRBJ2-2, with 10 bases matching TRBD2. This CDR3 has 16 amino acids. The V and J ends lost 4 bases and 3 bases, in that order; junction bases with no gene match: 5. The germline CDR1 and CDR2 sequences are MGHRA and YSYEKL. The CDR3 region has the DNA TGCGCCAGCAGCCGCCACCTAGCGGGAGACACCGGGGAGCTGTTTTTT. The encoded protein is CASSRHLAGDTGELFF.

The rearrangement joins TRBV6-5 to TRBJ2-7, with 8 bases matching TRBD1. The CDR3 extends over 14 amino acids. The V and J ends lost 2 bases and 4 bases, in that order; junction bases with no gene match: 4. The germline V gene encodes CDR1 MNHEY and CDR2 SVGAGI. CDR3 region: CASSYRRTGYEQYF. In DNA form, the CDR3 reads TGTGCCAGCAGTTACCGAAGGACAGGGTACGAGCAGTACTTC.

The chain has TRBV5-4 and TRBJ2-1; 10 bases match TRBD2. Germline CDR1 is SGHNT and CDR2 is YYREEE (reference sequence). V shed 4 bases, J shed 9 bases, and the junction held 13 bases outside the gene matches. CDR3 length: 16 amino acids. The CDR3 protein is CASSPVRASGSGEQFF. Written as DNA, the CDR3 is TGTGCCAGCAGCCCGGTGAGGGCTAGCGGGAGTGGTGAGCAGTTCTTC. Full variable domain (missing parts from reference TRBV5-4 and TRBJ2-1): ETGVTQSPTHLIKTRGQQVTLRCSSQSGHNTVSWYQQALGQGPQFIFQYYREEENGRGNFPPRFSGLQFPNYSSELNVNALELDDSALYLCASSPVRASGSGEQFFGPGTRLTVL.

The chain carries TRBV4-1 and TRBJ1-5; maybe TRBD1 (5 bases). Trimming removed 0 bases at V and 0 bases at J, with 18 bases between. Germline loops: CDR1 MGHRA, CDR2 YSYEKL. The CDR3 spans 19 residues. The CDR3 reads CASSQDVTRGANSNQPQHF. For the CDR3, the DNA is TGCGCCAGCAGCCAAGACGTCACCCGAGGGGCTAATAGCAATCAGCCCCAGCATTTT.

V gene TRBV5-1 combines with J gene TRBJ2-7; no clear D. V dropped 2 bases and J dropped 0 bases, with 6 bases sitting between them. The CDR3 totals 13 residues. From germline, CDR1 is SGHRS and CDR2 YFSETQ. CDR3 nucleotide sequence: TGCGCCAGCAGCTTCACTGTCTCCTACGAGCAGTACTTC. This encodes CASSFTVSYEQYF.